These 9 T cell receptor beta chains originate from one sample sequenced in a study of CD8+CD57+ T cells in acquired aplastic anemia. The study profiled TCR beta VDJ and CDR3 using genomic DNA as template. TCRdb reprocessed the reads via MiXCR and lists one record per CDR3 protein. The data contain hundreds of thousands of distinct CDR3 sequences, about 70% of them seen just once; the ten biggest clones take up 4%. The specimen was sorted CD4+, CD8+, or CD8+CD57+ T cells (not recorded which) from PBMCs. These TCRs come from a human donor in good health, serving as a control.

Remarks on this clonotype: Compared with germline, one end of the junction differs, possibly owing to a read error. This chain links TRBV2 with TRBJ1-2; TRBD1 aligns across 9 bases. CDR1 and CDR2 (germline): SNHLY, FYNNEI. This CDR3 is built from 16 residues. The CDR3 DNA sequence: TGTGCCAGCAGTGACCCCCCGGGACAGGGAAGTAGTGGCTACGCCTTC. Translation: CASSDPPGQGSSGYAF.

The CDR3 reads CASGSYAYGYTF. CDR3 nucleotide sequence: TGTGCTAGTGGCTCCTACGCCTATGGCTACACCTTC. This chain connects TRBV12-5 to TRBJ1-2, with D unclear. This CDR3 is 12 amino acids long. Germline V gene sequence: CDR1 LGHNT, CDR2 FRNRAP. Trimming stripped 6 bases from V and 4 bases from J, with 9 bases between.

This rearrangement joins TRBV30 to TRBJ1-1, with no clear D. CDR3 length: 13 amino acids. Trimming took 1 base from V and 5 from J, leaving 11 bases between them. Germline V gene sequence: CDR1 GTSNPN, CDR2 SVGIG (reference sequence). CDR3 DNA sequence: TGTGCCTGGAGTGGAAAGGGTCGGACTGAAGCTTTCTTT. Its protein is CAWSGKGRTEAFF. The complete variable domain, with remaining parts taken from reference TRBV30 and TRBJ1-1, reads SQTIHQWPATLVQPVGSPLSLECTVEGTSNPNLYWYRQAAGRGLQLLFYSVGIGQISSEVPQNLSASRPQDRQFILSSKKLLLSDSGFYLCAWSGKGRTEAFFGQGTRLTVV.

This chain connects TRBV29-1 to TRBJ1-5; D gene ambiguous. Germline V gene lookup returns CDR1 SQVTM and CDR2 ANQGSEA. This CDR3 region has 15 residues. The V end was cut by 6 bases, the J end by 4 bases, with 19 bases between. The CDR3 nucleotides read TGCAGCGTCGTTCGTGATCCGGGCGGGAATCAGCCCCAGCATTTT. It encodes CSVVRDPGGNQPQHF.

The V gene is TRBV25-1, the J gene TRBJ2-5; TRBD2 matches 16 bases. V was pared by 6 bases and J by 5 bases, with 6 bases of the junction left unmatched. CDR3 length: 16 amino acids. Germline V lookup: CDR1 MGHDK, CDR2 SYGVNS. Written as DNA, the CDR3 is TGTGCCAGCAGGGGGACTAGCGGGGGGGCAGTGGAGACCCAGTACTTC. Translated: CASRGTSGGAVETQYF.

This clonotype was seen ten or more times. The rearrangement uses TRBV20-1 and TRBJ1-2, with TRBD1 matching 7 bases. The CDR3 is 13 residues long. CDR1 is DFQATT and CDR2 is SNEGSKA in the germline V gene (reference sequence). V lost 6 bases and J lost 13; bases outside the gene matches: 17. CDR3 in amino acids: CSARGVATLERTF. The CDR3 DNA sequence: TGCAGTGCCAGGGGGGTTGCTACACTGGAGCGCACCTTC.

As DNA, the CDR3 is TGTGCCATCAGTGAGTCTCCGAGGGACTATGGCTACACCTTC. Residues: CAISESPRDYGYTF. The chain couples TRBV10-3 to TRBJ1-2; D is uncertain. V lost 0 bases and J lost 3, with 8 bases in between. The germline V gene encodes CDR1 ENHRY and CDR2 SYGVKD. The CDR3 has 14 amino acids.

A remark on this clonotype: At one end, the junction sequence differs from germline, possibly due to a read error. The CDR3 reads CASSREGANTGGLFF. The CDR3 DNA follows: TGCGCCAGCAGTCGAGAGGGGGCGAACACCGGGGGGCTGTTTTTT. The genes are TRBV5-1 and TRBJ2-2, with TRBD1 as a possible D gene (7 bases). The CDR3 covers 15 residues. The V gene's germline CDR1 is SGHRS and CDR2 YFSETQ. Together with reference TRBV5-1 and TRBJ2-2, the CDR3 gives the full variable domain: KAGVTQTPRYLIKTRGQQVTLSCSPISGHRSVSWYQQTPGQGLQFLFEYFSETQRNKGNFPGRFSGRQFSNSRSEMNVSTLELGDSALYLCASSREGANTGGLFFGEGSRLTVL.

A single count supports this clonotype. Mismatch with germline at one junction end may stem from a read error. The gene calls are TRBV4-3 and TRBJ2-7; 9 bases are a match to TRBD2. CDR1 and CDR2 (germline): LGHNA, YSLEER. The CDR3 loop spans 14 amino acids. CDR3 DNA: TGCGCCAGCCGCCTAGCGGGGTCTTCCTACGAGCAGCACTTC. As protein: CASRLAGSSYEQHF.